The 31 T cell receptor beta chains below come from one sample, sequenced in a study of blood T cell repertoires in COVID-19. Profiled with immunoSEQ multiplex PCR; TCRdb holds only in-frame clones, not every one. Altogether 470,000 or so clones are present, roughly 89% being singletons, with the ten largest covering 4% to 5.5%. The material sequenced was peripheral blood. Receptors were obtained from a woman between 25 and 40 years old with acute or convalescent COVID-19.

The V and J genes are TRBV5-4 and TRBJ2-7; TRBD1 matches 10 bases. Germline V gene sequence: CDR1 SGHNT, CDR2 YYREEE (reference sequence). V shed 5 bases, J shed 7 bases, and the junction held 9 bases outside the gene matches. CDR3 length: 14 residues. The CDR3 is CASRAGTGVGEQYF. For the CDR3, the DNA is TGTGCCAGCAGGGCCGGGACAGGGGTTGGGGAGCAGTACTTC.

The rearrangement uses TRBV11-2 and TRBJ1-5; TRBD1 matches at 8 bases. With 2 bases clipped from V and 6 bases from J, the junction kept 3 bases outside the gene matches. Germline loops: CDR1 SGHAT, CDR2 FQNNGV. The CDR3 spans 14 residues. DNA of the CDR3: TGTGCCAGCAGCTTACAGGGGGCCACTCAGCCCCAGCATTTT. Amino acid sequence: CASSLQGATQPQHF. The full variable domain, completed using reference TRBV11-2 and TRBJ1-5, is EAGVAQSPRYKIIEKRQSVAFWCNPISGHATLYWYQQILGQGPKLLIQFQNNGVVDDSQLPKDRFSAERLKGVDSTLKIQPAKLEDSAVYLCASSLQGATQPQHFGDGTRLSIL.

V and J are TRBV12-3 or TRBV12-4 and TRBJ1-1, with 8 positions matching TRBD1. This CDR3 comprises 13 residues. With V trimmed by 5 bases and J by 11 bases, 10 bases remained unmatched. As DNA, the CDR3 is TGTGCCAGCAGTAGGGGACAGGTAGCTGGGGCTTTCTTT. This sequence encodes CASSRGQVAGAFF.

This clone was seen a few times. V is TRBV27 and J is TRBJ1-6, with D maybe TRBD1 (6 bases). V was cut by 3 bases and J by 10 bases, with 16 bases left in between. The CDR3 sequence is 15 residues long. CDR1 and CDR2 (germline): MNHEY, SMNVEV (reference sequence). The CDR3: CASSFSPAGDSPLHF. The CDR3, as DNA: TGTGCCAGCAGTTTTAGCCCCGCAGGGGACTCACCCCTCCACTTT.

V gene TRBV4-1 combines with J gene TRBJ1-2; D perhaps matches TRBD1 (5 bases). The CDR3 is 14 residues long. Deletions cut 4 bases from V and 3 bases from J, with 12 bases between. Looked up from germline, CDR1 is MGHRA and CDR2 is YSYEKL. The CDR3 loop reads CASSPETTDYGYTF. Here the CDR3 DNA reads TGCGCCAGCAGCCCCGAAACGACAGACTATGGCTACACCTTC.

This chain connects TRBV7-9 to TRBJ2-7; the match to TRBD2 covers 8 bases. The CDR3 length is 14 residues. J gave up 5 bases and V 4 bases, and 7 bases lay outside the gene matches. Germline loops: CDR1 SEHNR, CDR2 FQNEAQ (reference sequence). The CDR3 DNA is TGTGCCAGCAGCTCAACGCCGGGAGGGAACGAGCAGTACTTC. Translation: CASSSTPGGNEQYF.

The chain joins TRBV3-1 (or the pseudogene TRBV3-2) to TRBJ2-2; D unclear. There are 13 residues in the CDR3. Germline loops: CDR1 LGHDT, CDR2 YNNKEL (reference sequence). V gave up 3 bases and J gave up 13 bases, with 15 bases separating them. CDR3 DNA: TGTGCCAGCAGCCACCGAGGTGCAGCCTGGCTGTTTTTT. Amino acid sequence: CASSHRGAAWLFF.

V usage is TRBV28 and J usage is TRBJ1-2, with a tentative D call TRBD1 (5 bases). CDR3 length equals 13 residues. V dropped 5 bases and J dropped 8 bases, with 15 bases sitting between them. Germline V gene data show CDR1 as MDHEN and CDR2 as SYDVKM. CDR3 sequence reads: CASSATGSGGYTF. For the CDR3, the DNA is TGTGCCAGCAGTGCTACAGGTTCTGGCGGCTACACCTTC.

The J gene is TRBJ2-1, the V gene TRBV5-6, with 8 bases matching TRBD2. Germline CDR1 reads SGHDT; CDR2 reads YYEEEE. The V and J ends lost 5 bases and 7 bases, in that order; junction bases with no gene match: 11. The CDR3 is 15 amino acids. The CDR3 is CASRAFSGVFNEQFF. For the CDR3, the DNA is TGTGCCAGCAGGGCCTTTAGCGGGGTTTTTAATGAGCAGTTCTTC. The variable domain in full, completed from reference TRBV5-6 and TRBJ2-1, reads DAGVTQSPTHLIKTRGQQVTLRCSPKSGHDTVSWYQQALGQGPQFIFQYYEEEERQRGNFPDRFSGHQFPNYSSELNVNALLLGDSALYLCASRAFSGVFNEQFFGPGTRLTVL.

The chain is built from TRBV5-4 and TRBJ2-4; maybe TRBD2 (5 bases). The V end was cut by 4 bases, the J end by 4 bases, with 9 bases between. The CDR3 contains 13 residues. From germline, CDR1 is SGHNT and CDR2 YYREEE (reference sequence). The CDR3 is CASSEGTKNIQYF. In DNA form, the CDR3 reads TGTGCCAGCAGCGAGGGAACTAAAAACATTCAGTACTTC.

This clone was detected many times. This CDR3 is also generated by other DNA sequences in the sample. The CDR3 region is CASSQGSGISGNTIYF. CDR3 DNA: TGTGCCAGCAGCCAAGGTTCAGGGATCTCTGGAAACACCATATATTTT. The V call is TRBV4-2, the J call TRBJ1-3; tentatively, D is TRBD1 (5 bases). The V end was cut by 1 base, the J end by 0 bases, with 10 bases between. The CDR3 loop spans 16 amino acids. Germline V CDR1 and CDR2: LGHNA, YNFKEQ.

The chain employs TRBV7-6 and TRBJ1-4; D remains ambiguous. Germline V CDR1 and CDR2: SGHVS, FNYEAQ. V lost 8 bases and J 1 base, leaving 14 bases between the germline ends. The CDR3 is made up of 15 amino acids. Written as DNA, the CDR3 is TGTGCCAGCGCTACAGTTGAGGGAACTAATGAAAAACTGTTTTTT. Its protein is CASATVEGTNEKLFF.

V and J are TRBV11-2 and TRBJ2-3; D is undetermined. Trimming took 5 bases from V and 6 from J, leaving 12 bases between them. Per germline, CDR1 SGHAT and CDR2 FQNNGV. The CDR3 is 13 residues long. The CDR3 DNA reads TGTGCCAGCAGCCCCGATATTAGTGATACGCAGTATTTT. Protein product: CASSPDISDTQYF.

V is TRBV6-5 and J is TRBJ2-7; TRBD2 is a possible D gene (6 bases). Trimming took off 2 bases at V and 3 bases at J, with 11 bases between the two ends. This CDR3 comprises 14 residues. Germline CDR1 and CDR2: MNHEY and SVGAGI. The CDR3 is CASSYGGSHYEQYF. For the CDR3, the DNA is TGTGCCAGCAGTTACGGGGGGAGCCACTACGAGCAGTACTTC.

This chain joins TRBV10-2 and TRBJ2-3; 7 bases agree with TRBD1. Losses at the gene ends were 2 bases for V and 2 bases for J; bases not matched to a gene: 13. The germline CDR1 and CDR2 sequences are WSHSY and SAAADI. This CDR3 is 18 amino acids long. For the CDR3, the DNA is TGCGCCAGCAGTGAGACGTTGGGACAGCCCCTAGACACAGATACGCAGTATTTT. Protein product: CASSETLGQPLDTDTQYF.

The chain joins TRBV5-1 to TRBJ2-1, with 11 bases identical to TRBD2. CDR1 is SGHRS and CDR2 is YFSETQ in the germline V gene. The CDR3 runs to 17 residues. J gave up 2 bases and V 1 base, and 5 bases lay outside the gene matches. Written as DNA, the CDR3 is TGCGCCAGCAGCTTGATGATGACTAGCGGGGCCTACAATGAGCAGTTCTTC. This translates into CASSLMMTSGAYNEQFF. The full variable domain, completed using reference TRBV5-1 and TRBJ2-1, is KAGVTQTPRYLIKTRGQQVTLSCSPISGHRSVSWYQQTPGQGLQFLFEYFSETQRNKGNFPGRFSGRQFSNSRSEMNVSTLELGDSALYLCASSLMMTSGAYNEQFFGPGTRLTVL.

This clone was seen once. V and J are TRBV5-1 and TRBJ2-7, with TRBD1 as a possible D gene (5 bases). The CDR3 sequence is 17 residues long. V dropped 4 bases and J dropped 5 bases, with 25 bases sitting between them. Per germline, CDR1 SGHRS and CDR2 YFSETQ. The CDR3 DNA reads TGCGCCAGCAGCCCGGGCTCGACAGCTGGATTGAGTGACGAGCAGTACTTC. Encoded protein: CASSPGSTAGLSDEQYF.

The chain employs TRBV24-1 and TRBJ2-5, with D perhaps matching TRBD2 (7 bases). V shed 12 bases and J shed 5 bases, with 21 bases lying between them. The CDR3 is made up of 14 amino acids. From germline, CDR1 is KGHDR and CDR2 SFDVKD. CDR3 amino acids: CAVGGPDSGETQYF. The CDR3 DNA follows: TGTGCCGTCGGGGGGCCCGACAGTGGGGAGACCCAGTACTTC.

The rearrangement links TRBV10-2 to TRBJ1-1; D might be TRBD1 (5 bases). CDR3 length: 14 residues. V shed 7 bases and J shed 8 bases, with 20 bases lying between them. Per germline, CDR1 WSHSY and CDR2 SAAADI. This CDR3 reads CASNRDSVGLEAFF. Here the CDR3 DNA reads TGCGCCAGCAATAGAGACAGTGTAGGGCTGGAAGCTTTCTTT.

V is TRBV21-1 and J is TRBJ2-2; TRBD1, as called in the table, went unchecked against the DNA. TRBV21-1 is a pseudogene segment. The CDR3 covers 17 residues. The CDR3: CASRPPGQGDNTGELFF. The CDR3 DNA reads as TGTGCCAGCCGACCTCCGGGACAGGGGGACAACACCGGGGAGCTGTTTTTT.

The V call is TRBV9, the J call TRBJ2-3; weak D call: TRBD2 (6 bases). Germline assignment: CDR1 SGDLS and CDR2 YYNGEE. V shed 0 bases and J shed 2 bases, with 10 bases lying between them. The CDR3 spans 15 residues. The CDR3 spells CASSVEWGDTDTQYF. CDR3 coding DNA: TGTGCCAGCAGCGTAGAGTGGGGGGACACAGATACGCAGTATTTT.

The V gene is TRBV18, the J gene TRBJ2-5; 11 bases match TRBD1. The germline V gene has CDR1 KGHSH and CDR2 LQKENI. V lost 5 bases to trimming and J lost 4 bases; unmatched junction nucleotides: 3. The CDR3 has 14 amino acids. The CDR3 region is CASSTGTGGETQYF. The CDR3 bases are TGTGCCAGCTCAACCGGGACAGGGGGAGAGACCCAGTACTTC.

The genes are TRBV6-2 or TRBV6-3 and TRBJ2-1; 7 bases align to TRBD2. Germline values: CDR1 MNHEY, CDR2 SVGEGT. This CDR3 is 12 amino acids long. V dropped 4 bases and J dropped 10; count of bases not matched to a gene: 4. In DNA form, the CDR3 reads TGTGCCAGCAGTTTCACTAGCGACGAGCAGTTCTTC. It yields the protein CASSFTSDEQFF.

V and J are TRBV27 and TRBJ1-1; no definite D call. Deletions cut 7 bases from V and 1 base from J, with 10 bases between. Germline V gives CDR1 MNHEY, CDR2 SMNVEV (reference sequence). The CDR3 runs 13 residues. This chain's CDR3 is CASNAGRNTEAFF. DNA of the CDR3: TGTGCCAGCAACGCCGGGAGGAACACTGAAGCTTTCTTT.

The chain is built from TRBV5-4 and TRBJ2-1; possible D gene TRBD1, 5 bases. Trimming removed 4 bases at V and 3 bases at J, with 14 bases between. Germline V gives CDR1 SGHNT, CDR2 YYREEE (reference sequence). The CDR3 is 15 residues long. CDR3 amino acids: CASSPTVKDYNEQFF. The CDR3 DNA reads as TGTGCCAGCAGCCCGACAGTTAAAGACTACAATGAGCAGTTCTTC.

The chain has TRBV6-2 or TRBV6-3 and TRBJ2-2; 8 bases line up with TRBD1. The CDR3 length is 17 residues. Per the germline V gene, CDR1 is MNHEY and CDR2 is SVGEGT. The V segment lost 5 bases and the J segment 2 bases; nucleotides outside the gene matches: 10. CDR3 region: CASSQSRTGFNTGELFF. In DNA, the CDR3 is TGTGCCAGCAGTCAATCCCGGACAGGGTTTAACACCGGGGAGCTGTTTTTT.

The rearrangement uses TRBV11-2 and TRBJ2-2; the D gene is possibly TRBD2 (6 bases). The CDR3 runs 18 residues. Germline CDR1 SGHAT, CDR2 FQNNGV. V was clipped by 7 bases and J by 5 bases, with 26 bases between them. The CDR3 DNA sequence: TGTGCCAGCACCCCCGCCCAAGATCGGAGGGCGTCGACCGGGGAGCTGTTTTTT. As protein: CASTPAQDRRASTGELFF.

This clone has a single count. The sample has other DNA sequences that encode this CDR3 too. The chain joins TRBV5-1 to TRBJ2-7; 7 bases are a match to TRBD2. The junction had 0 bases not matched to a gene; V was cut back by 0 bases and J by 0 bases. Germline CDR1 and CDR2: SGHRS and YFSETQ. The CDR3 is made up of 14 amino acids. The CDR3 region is CASSLGGSSYEQYF. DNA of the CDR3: TGCGCCAGCAGCTTGGGCGGGAGCTCCTACGAGCAGTACTTC.

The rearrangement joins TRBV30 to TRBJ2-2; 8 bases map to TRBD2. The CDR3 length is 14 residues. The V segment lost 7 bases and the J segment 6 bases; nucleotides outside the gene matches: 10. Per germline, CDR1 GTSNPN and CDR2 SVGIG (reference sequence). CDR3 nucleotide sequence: TGTGCCTTGGAGGGGCGGGGGGATCCCGGGGAGCTGTTTTTT. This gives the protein CALEGRGDPGELFF.

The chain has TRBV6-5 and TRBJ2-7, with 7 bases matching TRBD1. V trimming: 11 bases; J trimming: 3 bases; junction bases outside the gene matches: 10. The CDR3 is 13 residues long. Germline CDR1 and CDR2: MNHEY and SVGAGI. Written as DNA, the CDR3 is TGTGCCGGAGCAAGGGGACAGTTCTACGAGCAGTACTTC. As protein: CAGARGQFYEQYF.

In DNA form, the CDR3 reads TGTGCCATTTCGGACAGGGTGGATCAGCCCCAGCATTTT. Translated: CAISDRVDQPQHF. This rearrangement joins TRBV10-3 to TRBJ1-5, with 8 bases identical to TRBD1. This CDR3 contains 13 residues. The V gene's germline CDR1 is ENHRY and CDR2 SYGVKD. The V and J ends lost 9 bases and 5 bases, in that order; junction bases with no gene match: 6.